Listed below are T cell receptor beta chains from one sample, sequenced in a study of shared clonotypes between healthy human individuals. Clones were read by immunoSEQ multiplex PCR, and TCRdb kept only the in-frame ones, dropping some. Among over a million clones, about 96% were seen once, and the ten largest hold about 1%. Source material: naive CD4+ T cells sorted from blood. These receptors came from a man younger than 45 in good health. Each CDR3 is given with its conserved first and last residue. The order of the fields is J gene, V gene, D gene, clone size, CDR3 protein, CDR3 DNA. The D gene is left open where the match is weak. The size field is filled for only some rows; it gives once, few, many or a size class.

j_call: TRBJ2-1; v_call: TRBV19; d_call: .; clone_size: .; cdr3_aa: CASSIAGALLRGYNEQFF; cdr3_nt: TGTGCCAGTAGTATAGCGGGAGCTTTATTAAGAGGCTACAATGAGCAGTTCTTC
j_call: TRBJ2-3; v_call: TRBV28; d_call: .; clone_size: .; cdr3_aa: CASIQGGAGQSTDTQYF; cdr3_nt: TGTGCCAGCATCCAAGGGGGGGCCGGGCAGAGCACAGATACGCAGTATTTT
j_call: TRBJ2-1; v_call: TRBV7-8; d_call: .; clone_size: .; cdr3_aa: CASKRRREANEQFF; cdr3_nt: TGTGCCAGCAAAAGAAGGAGGGAAGCCAATGAGCAGTTCTTC
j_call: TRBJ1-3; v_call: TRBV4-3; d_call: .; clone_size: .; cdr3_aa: CASSQDFGGTIYF; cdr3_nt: TGCGCCAGCAGCCAAGATTTCGGAGGCACCATATATTTT
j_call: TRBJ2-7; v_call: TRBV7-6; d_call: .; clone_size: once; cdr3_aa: CASSLTEGTYEQYF; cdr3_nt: TGTGCCAGCAGCTTAACAGAAGGGACCTACGAGCAGTACTTC
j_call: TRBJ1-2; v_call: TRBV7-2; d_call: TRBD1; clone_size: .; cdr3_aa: CASSQYRSGQGNGYTF; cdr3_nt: TGTGCCAGCAGCCAATACCGGTCGGGACAGGGGAACGGCTACACCTTC
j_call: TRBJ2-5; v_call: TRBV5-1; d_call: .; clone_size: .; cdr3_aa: CASSLDGGQETQYF; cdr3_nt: TGCGCCAGCAGCTTGGACGGCGGCCAAGAGACCCAGTACTTC
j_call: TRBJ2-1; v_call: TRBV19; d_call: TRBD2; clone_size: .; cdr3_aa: CASSSLAGFYNEQFF; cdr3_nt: TGTGCCAGTAGCTCACTAGCGGGATTTTACAATGAGCAGTTCTTC
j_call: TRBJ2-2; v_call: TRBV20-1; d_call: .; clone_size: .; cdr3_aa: CSARGSGELFF; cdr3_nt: TGCAGTGCTAGAGGTTCCGGGGAGCTGTTTTTT
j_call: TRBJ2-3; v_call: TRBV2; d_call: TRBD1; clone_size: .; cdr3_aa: CAGRTGDTDTQYF; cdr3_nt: TGTGCCGGTAGGACAGGCGACACAGATACGCAGTATTTT
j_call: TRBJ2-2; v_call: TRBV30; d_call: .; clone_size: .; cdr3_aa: CAWSAKSPLGELFF; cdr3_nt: TGTGCCTGGAGTGCCAAATCCCCCCTCGGGGAGCTGTTTTTT
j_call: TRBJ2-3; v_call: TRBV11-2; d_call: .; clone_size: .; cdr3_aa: CASSPTIGDTQYF; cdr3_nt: TGTGCCAGCAGCCCCACAATTGGGGATACGCAGTATTTT
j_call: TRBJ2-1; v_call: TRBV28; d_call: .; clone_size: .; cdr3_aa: CASEVLASNEQFF; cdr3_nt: TGTGCCTCCGAGGTTTTGGCTTCAAATGAGCAGTTCTTC
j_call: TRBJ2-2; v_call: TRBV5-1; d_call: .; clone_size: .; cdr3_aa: CASSFGGSSNTGELFF; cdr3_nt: TGCGCCAGCAGCTTTGGGGGAAGTTCGAACACCGGGGAGCTGTTTTTT
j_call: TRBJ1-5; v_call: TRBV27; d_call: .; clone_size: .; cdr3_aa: CASSWGENQPQHF; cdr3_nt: TGTGCCAGCAGTTGGGGGGAGAATCAGCCCCAGCATTTT
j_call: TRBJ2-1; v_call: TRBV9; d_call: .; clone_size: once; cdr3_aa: CASSVGAQLSTNEQFF; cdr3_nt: TGTGCCAGCAGCGTAGGGGCTCAATTATCTACCAATGAGCAGTTCTTC
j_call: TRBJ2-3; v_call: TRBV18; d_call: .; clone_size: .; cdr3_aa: CASSPPGGTDTQYF; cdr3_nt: TGTGCCAGCTCACCACCAGGAGGAACAGATACGCAGTATTTT